This entry lists 25 T cell receptor beta chains sequenced from one sample in a study of cytomegalovirus exposure and HLA in healthy donors (dated by TCRdb to about 2017). The library was made by the immunoSEQ multiplex PCR assay. For the multiplex PCR, a mixture combining 60 forward primers for TCR Vbeta segments and 13 reverse primers for TCR Jbeta segments was used. This immuneACCESS table, as held by TCRdb, lists in-frame sequences with V and J called but not all clones. Of the missing ones, under half trace to an unresolved V gene in checked studies; the others have no known cause. This sample's listing comprises some 72,000 clones. About 5% of the sample goes to the ten largest clones. Sequences were obtained from PBMCs. The receptors were gathered from a man aged 40-49 years in good health and CMV-seronegative.

The J gene is TRBJ1-2, the V gene TRBV2; weak D call: TRBD1 (5 bases). V lost 4 bases and J 5 bases, leaving 14 bases between the germline ends. The CDR3 is 14 amino acids. CDR1 is SNHLY and CDR2 is FYNNEI in the germline V gene. CDR3 in DNA: TGTGCCAGCAGTGCACAGGCTGCAATTTATGGCTACACCTTC. It codes for CASSAQAAIYGYTF.

The chain couples TRBV28 to TRBJ1-5; TRBD1 is a possible D gene (5 bases). Germline V gene lookup returns CDR1 MDHEN and CDR2 SYDVKM. The CDR3 is 12 residues long. The V end lost 8 bases, the J end lost 3 bases, and 8 bases lay between the germline ends. Here the CDR3 reads CASEQVNQPQHF. CDR3 DNA: TGTGCCAGCGAACAGGTCAATCAGCCCCAGCATTTT.

The CDR3 is CASSIRGTGQPQHF. CDR3 coding DNA: TGTGCCAGTAGTATACGGGGGACAGGTCAGCCCCAGCATTTT. This chain connects TRBV19 to TRBJ1-5; 8 bases agree with TRBD1. With V trimmed by 2 bases and J by 6 bases, 3 bases remained unmatched. Germline CDR1 and CDR2: LNHDA and SQIVND (reference sequence). The CDR3 has 14 residues.

Note on this clone: Other DNA sequences in the same sample also yield this CDR3. The rearrangement links TRBV2 to TRBJ1-1; TRBD1 is a possible D gene (6 bases). The CDR3 extends over 14 amino acids. The ends were cut back, 10 bases at V and 8 bases at J, with 23 bases in the middle. The germline gives CDR1 SNHLY, CDR2 FYNNEI. The CDR3 nucleotides are TGTGCCACTCAAAGTACGACAGGTCCAAGAGAAGCTTTCTTT. This gives the protein CATQSTTGPREAFF. The whole variable domain, filled in from reference TRBV2 and TRBJ1-1, reads EPEVTQTPSHQVTQMGQEVILRCVPISNHLYFYWYRQILGQKVEFLVSFYNNEISEKSEIFDDQFSVERPDGSNFTLKIRSTKLEDSAMYFCATQSTTGPREAFFGQGTRLTVV.

The chain couples TRBV15 to TRBJ2-7; TRBD2 agrees at 7 bases. The CDR3 covers 15 residues. J gave up 3 bases and V 3 bases, and 8 bases lay outside the gene matches. Germline assignment: CDR1 LNHNV and CDR2 YYDKDF (reference sequence). CDR3 in DNA: TGTGCCACCAGCAGGATACCTCCGGGAGGCTACGAGCAGTACTTC. Translation: CATSRIPPGGYEQYF.

V and J are TRBV5-1 and TRBJ2-2; 8 bases match TRBD2. Losses at the gene ends were 0 bases for V and 8 bases for J; bases not matched to a gene: 12. Germline CDR1 is SGHRS and CDR2 is YFSETQ. CDR3 length: 17 residues. CDR3 sequence (DNA): TGCGCCAGCAGCTTGGTGAGCGGGAGCTTAGGAGGAGGGGAGCTGTTTTTT. Protein product: CASSLVSGSLGGGELFF.

This rearrangement joins TRBV7-2 to TRBJ2-5; D may be TRBD1 (5 bases). Trimming removed 3 bases from V and 4 bases from J, with 9 bases in between. The CDR3 loop spans 13 amino acids. Germline assignment: CDR1 SGHTA and CDR2 FQGNSA. As DNA, the CDR3 is TGTGCCAGCAGCTTCCAGGGCTCAGAGACCCAGTACTTC. It translates to CASSFQGSETQYF.

The chain employs TRBV10-2 and TRBJ2-3; 8 positions match TRBD2. The ends lost 4 bases at V and 0 bases at J; junction bases unmatched: 6. Germline CDR1 WSHSY, CDR2 SAAADI. The CDR3 is 16 residues long. As DNA, the CDR3 is TGCGCCAGCAGTGCTCCCGGGACTAGTAGCACAGATACGCAGTATTTT. Its protein is CASSAPGTSSTDTQYF.

The chain is built from TRBV7-9 and TRBJ1-4, with D uncertain. V shed 2 bases and J shed 0 bases, with 16 bases lying between them. CDR1 SEHNR and CDR2 FQNEAQ come from the germline V gene (reference sequence). CDR3 size: 18 residues. The CDR3 nucleotides are TGTGCCAGCAGCTTAAGGACTCCAGGAGTTGCAACTAATGAAAAACTGTTTTTT. This sequence encodes CASSLRTPGVATNEKLFF.

The genes are TRBV5-1 and TRBJ1-2, with D perhaps TRBD1 (5 bases). Trimming removed 0 bases at V and 7 bases at J, with 19 bases between. This CDR3 is built from 16 residues. Germline CDR1 reads SGHRS; CDR2 reads YFSETQ. This CDR3 reads CASSLEQARTWVGYTF. DNA of the CDR3: TGCGCCAGCAGCTTGGAACAGGCACGTACCTGGGTTGGCTACACCTTC.

The gene calls are TRBV30 and TRBJ1-2, with D maybe TRBD1 (6 bases). The CDR3 runs 13 residues. From germline, CDR1 is GTSNPN and CDR2 SVGIG (reference sequence). Trimming stripped 4 bases from V and 0 bases from J, with 9 bases between. In DNA form, the CDR3 reads TGTGCCTGGAACAGGGCCACTAACTATGGCTACACCTTC. Translated, it gives CAWNRATNYGYTF. Full variable domain (missing parts from reference TRBV30 and TRBJ1-2): SQTIHQWPATLVQPVGSPLSLECTVEGTSNPNLYWYRQAAGRGLQLLFYSVGIGQISSEVPQNLSASRPQDRQFILSSKKLLLSDSGFYLCAWNRATNYGYTFGSGTRLTVV.

V gene TRBV10-2 combines with J gene TRBJ2-1; possibly TRBD2 for D (6 bases). The CDR3 has 14 amino acids. CDR1 and CDR2 from the germline V gene are WSHSY and SAAADI. Trimming left V 4 bases short and J 4 bases short, with 11 bases between. The CDR3 DNA follows: TGCGCCAGCAGTGTATCTAGCGCGTACAATGAGCAGTTCTTC. Protein product: CASSVSSAYNEQFF.

The V and J genes are TRBV7-6 and TRBJ2-7, with D unresolved. Trimming shortened V by 4 bases and J by 3 bases, and 10 bases separated the two germline ends. Germline V gene sequence: CDR1 SGHVS, CDR2 FNYEAQ. The CDR3 totals 13 residues. This CDR3 is CASSSPPSYEQYF. Here the CDR3 DNA reads TGTGCCAGCAGCTCCCCCCCTAGCTACGAGCAGTACTTC.

This chain joins TRBV2 and TRBJ1-1; TRBD1 aligns across 7 bases. The CDR3 is 14 amino acids. The V segment lost 5 bases and the J segment 5 bases; nucleotides outside the gene matches: 8. Germline V lookup: CDR1 SNHLY, CDR2 FYNNEI. This CDR3 is CASSIQGRQTEAFF. CDR3 coding DNA: TGTGCCAGCAGTATACAGGGGAGGCAGACTGAAGCTTTCTTT. The variable domain in full, with the rest retrieved from reference TRBV2 and TRBJ1-1, is EPEVTQTPSHQVTQMGQEVILRCVPISNHLYFYWYRQILGQKVEFLVSFYNNEISEKSEIFDDQFSVERPDGSNFTLKIRSTKLEDSAMYFCASSIQGRQTEAFFGQGTRLTVV.

The chain is built from TRBV5-1 and TRBJ2-7, with a tentative D call TRBD2 (6 bases). The CDR3 is 16 amino acids. Deletions cut 0 bases from V and 2 bases from J, with 15 bases between. CDR1 SGHRS and CDR2 YFSETQ come from the germline V gene. CDR3 nucleotide sequence: TGCGCCAGCAGCTTGGCCCGTGTGGGGGGAGCCTACGAGCAGTACTTC. Translation gives CASSLARVGGAYEQYF.

The chain uses TRBV6-1 and TRBJ1-5; 8 nucleotides match TRBD1. J lost 7 bases, V lost 1 base, and 9 bases had no gene match. The V gene's germline CDR1 is MNHNS and CDR2 SASEGT. The CDR3 is 16 residues long. The CDR3 DNA reads as TGTGCCAGCAGTGAAGGGGTTGGACAGGGCGGGCAGCCCCAGCATTTT. It specifies CASSEGVGQGGQPQHF.

The chain uses TRBV1 and TRBJ2-5; no DNA check was done on the table's D call, TRBD2. TRBV1 is an annotated pseudogene. The CDR3 contains 17 residues. The CDR3 sequence: CTSSQAGGLAGLETQYF. The CDR3 DNA reads TGCACCAGCAGCCAAGCAGGGGGACTAGCGGGACTAGAGACCCAGTACTTC.

The chain employs TRBV6-1 and TRBJ1-1; D call uncertain. The CDR3 extends over 14 amino acids. The V gene's germline CDR1 is MNHNS and CDR2 SASEGT. The V and J ends lost 2 bases and 4 bases respectively, with 11 bases between them. This CDR3 is CASSESVELTEAFF. The CDR3 DNA sequence: TGTGCCAGCAGTGAATCAGTGGAGCTCACTGAAGCTTTCTTT.

The V call is TRBV5-4, the J call TRBJ1-5, with 7 positions matching TRBD1. This CDR3 has 15 amino acids. Germline CDR1 reads SGHNT; CDR2 reads YYREEE (reference sequence). J was trimmed by 0 bases and V by 1 base; bases with no gene match: 1. In DNA form, the CDR3 reads TGTGCCAGCAGCTTGACAGGGGATAGCAATCAGCCCCAGCATTTT. It translates to CASSLTGDSNQPQHF.

The CDR3 DNA follows: TGTGCCAGCAGTCCCCACATAAGCAATCAGCCCCAGCATTTT. Translated: CASSPHISNQPQHF. This sequence joins TRBV6-5 and TRBJ1-5; D gene unclear. V was pared by 5 bases and J by 1 base, with 9 bases between. The germline gives CDR1 MNHEY, CDR2 SVGAGI. This CDR3 spans 14 amino acids.

The CDR3 DNA sequence: TGTGCCAGCAGTGGGGTGGGAGTCGACTATGGCTACACCTTC. Its translation: CASSGVGVDYGYTF. The gene calls are TRBV6-5 and TRBJ1-2; no clear D. CDR1 MNHEY and CDR2 SVGAGI come from the germline V gene. The CDR3 is 14 amino acids. Trimming stripped 5 bases from V and 3 bases from J, with 13 bases between.

V usage is TRBV5-1 and J usage is TRBJ1-3; D might be TRBD1 (5 bases). Trimming took off 7 bases at V and 0 bases at J, with 11 bases between the two ends. Germline V lookup: CDR1 SGHRS, CDR2 YFSETQ. The CDR3 has 14 residues. CDR3 region: CASGDGASGNTIYF. The CDR3 DNA sequence: TGCGCCAGCGGGGATGGGGCCTCTGGAAACACCATATATTTT.

The chain has TRBV29-1 and TRBJ2-5; 7 nucleotides match TRBD1. Germline loops: CDR1 SQVTM, CDR2 ANQGSEA. The CDR3 extends over 14 amino acids. The V gene end was trimmed by 1 base and the J gene end by 2 bases; junction bases not matched to a gene: 4. CDR3 nucleotide sequence: TGCAGCGTTGAAGGTGGGACAGATCAAGAGACCCAGTACTTC. As protein: CSVEGGTDQETQYF.

V gene TRBV9 combines with J gene TRBJ1-2; no reliable D call. The CDR3 consists of 14 residues. CDR1 is SGDLS, CDR2 YYNGEE, per germline. Trimming cost V 1 base and J 2 bases, with 9 bases left between them. CDR3 residues: CASSVLAGNYGYTF. The CDR3 DNA is TGTGCCAGCAGCGTACTGGCGGGGAACTATGGCTACACCTTC.

The chain recombines TRBV28 with TRBJ2-1; no clear D gene. Trimming shortened V by 4 bases and J by 5 bases, and 3 bases separated the two germline ends. The CDR3 spans 11 residues. The germline CDR1 and CDR2 sequences are MDHEN and SYDVKM. CDR3 nucleotides: TGTGCCAGCAGTTCCAACAATGAGCAGTTCTTC. Residues: CASSSNNEQFF.